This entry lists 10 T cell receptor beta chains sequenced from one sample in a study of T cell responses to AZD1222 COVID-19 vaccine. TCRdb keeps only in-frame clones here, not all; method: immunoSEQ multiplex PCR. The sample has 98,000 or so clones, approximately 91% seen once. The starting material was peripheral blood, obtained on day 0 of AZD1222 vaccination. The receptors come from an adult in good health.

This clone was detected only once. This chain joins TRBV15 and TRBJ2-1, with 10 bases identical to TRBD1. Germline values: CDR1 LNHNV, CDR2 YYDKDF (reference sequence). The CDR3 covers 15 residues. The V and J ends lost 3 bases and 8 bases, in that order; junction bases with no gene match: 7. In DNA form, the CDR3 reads TGTGCCACCAGCAGGGTTCGGGGGACAGGGGATGAGCAGTTCTTC. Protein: CATSRVRGTGDEQFF.

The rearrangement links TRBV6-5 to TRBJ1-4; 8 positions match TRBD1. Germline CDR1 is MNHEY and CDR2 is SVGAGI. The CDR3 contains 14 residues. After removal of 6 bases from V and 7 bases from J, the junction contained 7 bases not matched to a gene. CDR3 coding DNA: TGTGCCAGCAGAACCCAGGGGGCTGGTGAAAAACTGTTTTTT. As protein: CASRTQGAGEKLFF.

CDR3 loop: CASSELVETQYF. The DNA for the CDR3 is TGTGCCAGCAGTGAATTAGTGGAGACCCAGTACTTC. The rearrangement uses TRBV2 and TRBJ2-5; no clear D gene. Germline CDR1 is SNHLY and CDR2 is FYNNEI. V was cut by 2 bases and J by 5 bases, with 6 bases left in between. This CDR3 is built from 12 residues.

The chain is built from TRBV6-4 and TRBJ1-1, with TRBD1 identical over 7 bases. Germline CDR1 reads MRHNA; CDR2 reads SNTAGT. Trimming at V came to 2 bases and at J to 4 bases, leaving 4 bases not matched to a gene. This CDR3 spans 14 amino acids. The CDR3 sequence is CASSDQTGSTEAFF. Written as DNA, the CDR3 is TGTGCCAGCAGTGACCAGACAGGGAGCACTGAAGCTTTCTTT.

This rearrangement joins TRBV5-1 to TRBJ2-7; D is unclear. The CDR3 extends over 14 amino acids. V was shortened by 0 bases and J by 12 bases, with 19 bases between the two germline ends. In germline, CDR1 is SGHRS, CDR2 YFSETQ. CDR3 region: CASSLGPSEFGRYF. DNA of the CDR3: TGCGCCAGCAGCTTGGGACCTTCCGAGTTTGGTAGGTACTTC.

The CDR3 bases are TGCAGCGTTGTCCTCCCGGACAGGCAGTACTTC. This sequence encodes CSVVLPDRQYF. The V call is TRBV29-1, the J call TRBJ2-7; TRBD1 might be the D (6 bases). The germline V and J ends were trimmed by 4 bases and 9 bases, with 13 bases remaining between them. This CDR3 region has 11 residues. Germline-derived CDR1 and CDR2 are SQVTM and ANQGSEA.

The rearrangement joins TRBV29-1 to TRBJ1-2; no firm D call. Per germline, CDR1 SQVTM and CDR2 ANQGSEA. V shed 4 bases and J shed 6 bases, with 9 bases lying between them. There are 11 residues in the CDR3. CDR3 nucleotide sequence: TGCAGCGTTGTGATGGGGAATGGCTACACCTTC. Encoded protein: CSVVMGNGYTF.

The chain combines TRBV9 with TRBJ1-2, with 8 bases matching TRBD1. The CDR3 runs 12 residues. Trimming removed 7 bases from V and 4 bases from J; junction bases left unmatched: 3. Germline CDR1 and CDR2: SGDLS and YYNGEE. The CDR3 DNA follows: TGTGCCAGCTCGGACAGGGCCTATGGCTACACCTTC. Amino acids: CASSDRAYGYTF.

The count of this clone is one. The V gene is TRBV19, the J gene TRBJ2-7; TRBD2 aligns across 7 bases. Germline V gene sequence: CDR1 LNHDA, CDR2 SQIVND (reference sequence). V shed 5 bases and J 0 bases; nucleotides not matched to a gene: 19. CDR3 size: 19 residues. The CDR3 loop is CASSPSIGGGTVSSYEQYF. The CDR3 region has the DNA TGTGCCAGTAGTCCAAGCATTGGGGGGGGGACCGTGAGCTCCTACGAGCAGTACTTC.

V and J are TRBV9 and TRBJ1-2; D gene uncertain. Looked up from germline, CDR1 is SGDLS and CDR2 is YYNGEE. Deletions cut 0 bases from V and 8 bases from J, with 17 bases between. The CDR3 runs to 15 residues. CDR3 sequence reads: CASSVDTGDLGGYTF. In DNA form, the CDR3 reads TGTGCCAGCAGCGTAGACACCGGAGATCTTGGCGGCTACACCTTC.